This T cell receptor (beta chain) is drawn from a study of blood T cell repertoires in COVID-19 (dated by TCRdb to 2018 to 2020). General notes on the study: Collaborator samples came from the United States, Italy and Spain and covered acute and convalescent phases of COVID-19. The material from the prospective study consisted of cDNA or gDNA derived from T cells, B-cell-depleted T cells, or PBMCs. The dataset comprised deeply sampled blood TCRbeta repertoires from subjects exposed to, actively infected with, or recovered from COVID-19. The repertoires were released in a freely available public database intended as a resource for research on the immune response to SARS-CoV-2. The samples were drawn from the first 160 participants of the ongoing ImmuneRACE study and from over a thousand subjects provided by 6 global collaborators. The sample metadata nearly always contained a de-identified subject ID, COVID-19 status, age in years and sex. Where available, HLA class I and class II types were taken from metadata supplied by the sample provider and were not determined by assay-based typing. Paper-wide results and their limitations: The quantity of clinical and demographic metadata differed by source and by participant and was supplied without curation.

On this clone itself: Its antigen is still unknown. Base qualities are not recorded, but no much larger clone differs from it by a single base.

TCRbeta CDR3 regions were amplified from genomic DNA by means of the immunoSEQ Assay, a bias-controlled multiplex PCR. The original methods were these. Nucleated cell counts per sample were estimated from amplification of reference gene primers within the assay. Sequence reads were collapsed and filtered to measure the absolute abundance of every unique TCRbeta CDR3 rearrangement. Productive Simpson clonality was computed per sample as the square root of Simpson's diversity index over productive rearrangements. Drawn from immuneACCESS, this table holds only the in-frame rearrangements with V and J called that TCRdb kept. Clones are partly lost; checked studies trace under half to an unresolved V gene and leave the rest unexplained. For V, J and clone size, that table is used; D and trimming come from the DNA. The sample yields more than 60,000 clones; 74% were counted once. Together, the top ten hold roughly 2.6% of the sample.

The collaborating institutions used their own protocols to collect whole blood in K2EDTA tubes. For TCRbeta analysis, collaborator samples were shipped as frozen whole blood, as isolated PBMCs, or as DNA extracted from either sample type. V is cut by 3 bases and J by 1 base, and the space between the germline ends is 9 bases. According to the germline V gene, CDR1 reads MDHEN and CDR2 reads SYDVKM. The CDR3 has 14 amino acids, counting the end cysteine and phenylalanine. Left in the record is the CDR3 DNA by itself, 42 bases read in frame from the first base. The source is a human donor with acute or convalescent COVID-19. The donor label of this sample is uncertain. Recombination linked TRBV28 to TRBJ1-1; the D gene cannot be resolved reliably. Source material: peripheral blood. The CDR3 corresponds to CASSLVQKNTEAFF. The DNA is TGTGCCAGCAGTTTGGTACAGAAGAACACTGAAGCTTTCTTT.